This TCR beta chain is drawn from a study of identical twins. TCRdb called the 5' RACE reads again in MiXCR, with one record for every CDR3 protein. This sample has approximately 1.8 million distinct CDR3 sequences; about 31% occur once, and the top ten carry roughly 0.3%. The receptor comes from a newborn girl in good health. Specimen: cord blood.

The CDR3 DNA reads as TGCAGTGCTAGAGCCCGTCTGGGCTTCTACAATGAGCAGTTCTTC. Amino acid sequence: CSARARLGFYNEQFF. The chain couples TRBV20-1 to TRBJ2-1; unclear D gene. There are 15 residues in the CDR3. Trimming shortened V by 1 base and J by 3 bases, and 13 bases separated the two germline ends. From germline, CDR1 is DFQATT and CDR2 SNEGSKA (reference sequence).